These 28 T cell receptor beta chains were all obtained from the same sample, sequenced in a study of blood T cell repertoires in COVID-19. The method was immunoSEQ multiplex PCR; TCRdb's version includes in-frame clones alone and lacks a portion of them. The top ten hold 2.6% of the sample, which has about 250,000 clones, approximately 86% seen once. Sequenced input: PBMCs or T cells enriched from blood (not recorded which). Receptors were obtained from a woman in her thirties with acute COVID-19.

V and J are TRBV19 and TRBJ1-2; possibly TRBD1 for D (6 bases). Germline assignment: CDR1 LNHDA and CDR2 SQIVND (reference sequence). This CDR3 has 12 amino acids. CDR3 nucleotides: TGTGCGGCCACCGACAGGAACTATGGCTACACCTTC. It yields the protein CAATDRNYGYTF.

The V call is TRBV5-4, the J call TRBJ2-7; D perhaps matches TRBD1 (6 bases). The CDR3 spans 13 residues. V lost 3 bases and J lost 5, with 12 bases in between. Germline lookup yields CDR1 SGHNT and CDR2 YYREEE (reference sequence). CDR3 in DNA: TGTGCCAGCAGCTCTACAGGGTCCGACGAGCAGTACTTC. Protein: CASSSTGSDEQYF. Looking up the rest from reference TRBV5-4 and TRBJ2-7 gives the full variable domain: ETGVTQSPTHLIKTRGQQVTLRCSSQSGHNTVSWYQQALGQGPQFIFQYYREEENGRGNFPPRFSGLQFPNYSSELNVNALELDDSALYLCASSSTGSDEQYFGPGTRLTVT.

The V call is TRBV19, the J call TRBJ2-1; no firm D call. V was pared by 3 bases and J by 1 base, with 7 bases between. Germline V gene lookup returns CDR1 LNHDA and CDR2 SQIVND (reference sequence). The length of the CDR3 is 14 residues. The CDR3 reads CASSIDTSYNEQFF. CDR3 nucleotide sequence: TGTGCCAGTAGTATTGACACTTCCTACAATGAGCAGTTCTTC.

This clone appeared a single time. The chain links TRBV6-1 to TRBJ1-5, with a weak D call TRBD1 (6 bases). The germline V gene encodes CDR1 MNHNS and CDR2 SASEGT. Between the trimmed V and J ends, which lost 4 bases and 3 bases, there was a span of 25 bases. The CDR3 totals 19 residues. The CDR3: CASSGEGGLRLSVNQPQHF. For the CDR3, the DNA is TGTGCCAGCAGTGGGGAGGGGGGGCTTCGGCTCTCTGTCAATCAGCCCCAGCATTTT.

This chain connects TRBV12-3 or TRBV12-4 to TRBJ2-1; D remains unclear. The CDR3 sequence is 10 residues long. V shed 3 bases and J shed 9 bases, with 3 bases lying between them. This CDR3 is CASSLSEQFF. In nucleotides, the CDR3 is TGTGCCAGCAGTTTGAGTGAGCAGTTCTTC.

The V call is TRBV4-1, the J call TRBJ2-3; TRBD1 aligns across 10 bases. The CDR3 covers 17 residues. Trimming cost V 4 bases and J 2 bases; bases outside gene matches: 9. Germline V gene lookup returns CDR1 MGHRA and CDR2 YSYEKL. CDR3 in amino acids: CASSRTGGNSATDTQYF. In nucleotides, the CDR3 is TGCGCCAGCAGCCGGACAGGGGGAAATAGCGCCACAGATACGCAGTATTTT.

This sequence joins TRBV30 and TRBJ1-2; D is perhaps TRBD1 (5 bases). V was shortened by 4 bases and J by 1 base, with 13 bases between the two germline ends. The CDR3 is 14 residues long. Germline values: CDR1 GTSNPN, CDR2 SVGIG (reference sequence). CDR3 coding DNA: TGTGCCTGGACCCTAAGGGGACTTAACTATGGCTACACCTTC. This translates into CAWTLRGLNYGYTF.

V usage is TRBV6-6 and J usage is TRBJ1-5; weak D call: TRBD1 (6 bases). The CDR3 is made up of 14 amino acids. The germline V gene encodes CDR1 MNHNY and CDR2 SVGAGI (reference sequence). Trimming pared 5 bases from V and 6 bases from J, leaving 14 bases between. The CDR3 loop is CASSTQGLGQPQHF. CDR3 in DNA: TGTGCCAGCAGTACACAGGGTTTAGGTCAGCCCCAGCATTTT.

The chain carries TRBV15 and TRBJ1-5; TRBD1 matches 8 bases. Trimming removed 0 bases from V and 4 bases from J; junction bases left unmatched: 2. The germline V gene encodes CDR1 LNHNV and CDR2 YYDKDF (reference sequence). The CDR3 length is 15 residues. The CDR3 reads CATSRDRTGNQPQHF. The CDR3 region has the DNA TGTGCCACCAGCAGAGATCGGACAGGGAATCAGCCCCAGCATTTT. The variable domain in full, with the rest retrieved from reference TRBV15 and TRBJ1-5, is DAMVIQNPRYQVTQFGKPVTLSCSQTLNHNVMYWYQQKSSQAPKLLFHYYDKDFNNEADTPDNFQSRRPNTSFCFLDIRSPGLGDTAMYLCATSRDRTGNQPQHFGDGTRLSIL.

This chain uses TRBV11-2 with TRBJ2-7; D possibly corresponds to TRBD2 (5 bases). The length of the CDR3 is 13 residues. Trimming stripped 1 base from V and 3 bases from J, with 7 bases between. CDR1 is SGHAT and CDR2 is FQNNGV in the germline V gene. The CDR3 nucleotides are TGTGCCAGCAGCTTAGCTAGCAGCTACGAGCAGTACTTC. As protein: CASSLASSYEQYF.

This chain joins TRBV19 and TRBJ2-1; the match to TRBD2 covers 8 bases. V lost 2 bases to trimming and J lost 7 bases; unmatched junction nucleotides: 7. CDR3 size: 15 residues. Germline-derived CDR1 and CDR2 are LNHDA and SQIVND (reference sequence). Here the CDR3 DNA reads TGTGCCAGTAGTATATCGGGGGGGGCCGTGAATGAGCAGTTCTTC. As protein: CASSISGGAVNEQFF. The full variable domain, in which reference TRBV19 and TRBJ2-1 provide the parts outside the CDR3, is DGGITQSPKYLFRKEGQNVTLSCEQNLNHDAMYWYRQDPGQGLRLIYYSQIVNDFQKGDIAEGYSVSREKKESFPLTVTSAQKNPTAFYLCASSISGGAVNEQFFGPGTRLTVL.

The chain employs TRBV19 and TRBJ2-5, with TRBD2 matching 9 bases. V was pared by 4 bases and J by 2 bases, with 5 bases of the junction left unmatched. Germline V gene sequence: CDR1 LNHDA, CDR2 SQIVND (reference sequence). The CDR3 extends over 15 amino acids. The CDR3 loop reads CASSRLAGIQETQYF. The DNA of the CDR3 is TGTGCCAGTAGTAGGCTAGCGGGAATACAAGAGACCCAGTACTTC.

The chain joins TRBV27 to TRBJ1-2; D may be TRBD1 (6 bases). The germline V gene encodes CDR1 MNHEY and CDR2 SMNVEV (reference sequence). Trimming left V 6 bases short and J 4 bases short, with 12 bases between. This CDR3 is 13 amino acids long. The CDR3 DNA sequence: TGTGCCAGCAGCCTAGGGGGTATCTATGGCTACACCTTC. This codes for CASSLGGIYGYTF.

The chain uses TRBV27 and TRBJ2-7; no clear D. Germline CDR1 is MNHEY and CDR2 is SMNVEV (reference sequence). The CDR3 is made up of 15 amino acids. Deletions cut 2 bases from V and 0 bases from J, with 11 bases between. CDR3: CASSLGPSSSYEQYF. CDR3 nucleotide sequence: TGTGCCAGCAGTTTAGGGCCGTCGAGCTCCTACGAGCAGTACTTC.

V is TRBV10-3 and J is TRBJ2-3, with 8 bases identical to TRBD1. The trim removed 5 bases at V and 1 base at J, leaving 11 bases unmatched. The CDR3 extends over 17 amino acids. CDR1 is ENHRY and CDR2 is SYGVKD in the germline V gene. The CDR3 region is CAISLTGQGRGTDTQYF. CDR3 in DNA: TGTGCCATCAGTCTTACCGGACAGGGAAGGGGCACAGATACGCAGTATTTT.

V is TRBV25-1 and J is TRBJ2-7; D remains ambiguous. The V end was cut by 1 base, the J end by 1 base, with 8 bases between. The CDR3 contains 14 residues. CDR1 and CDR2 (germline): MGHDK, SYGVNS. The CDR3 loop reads CASSESHSSYEQYF. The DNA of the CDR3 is TGTGCCAGCAGTGAATCTCACTCGTCCTACGAGCAGTACTTC.

CDR3 coding DNA: TGTGCCAGCAGTGAATTTCGTTCAGGGGAGAACTACGAGCAGTACTTC. Its translation is CASSEFRSGENYEQYF. This chain joins TRBV25-1 and TRBJ2-7; D may be TRBD1 (6 bases). The V gene's germline CDR1 is MGHDK and CDR2 SYGVNS. The CDR3 extends over 16 amino acids. V was cut by 1 base and J by 3 bases, with 16 bases left in between.

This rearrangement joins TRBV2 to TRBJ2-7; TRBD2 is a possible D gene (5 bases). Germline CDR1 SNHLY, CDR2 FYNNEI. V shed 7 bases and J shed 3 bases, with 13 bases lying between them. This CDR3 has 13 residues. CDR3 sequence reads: CASTREGYYEQYF. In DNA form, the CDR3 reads TGTGCCAGCACTCGAGAGGGATACTACGAGCAGTACTTC.

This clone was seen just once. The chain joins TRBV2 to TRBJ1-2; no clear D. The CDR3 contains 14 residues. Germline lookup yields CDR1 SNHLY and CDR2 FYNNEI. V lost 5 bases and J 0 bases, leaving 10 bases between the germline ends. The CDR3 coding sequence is TGTGCCAGCAGTCCCCGGGGATCTAACTATGGCTACACCTTC. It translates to CASSPRGSNYGYTF.

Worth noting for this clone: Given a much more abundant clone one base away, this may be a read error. The CDR3 DNA is TGTGCCAGCAGCTTGGCCAAGAACACTGAAGCTTTCTTT. Amino acid sequence: CASSLAKNTEAFF. This chain links TRBV5-4 with TRBJ1-1, with no clear D. The germline CDR1 and CDR2 sequences are SGHNT and YYREEE (reference sequence). This CDR3 region has 13 residues. The V end was cut by 0 bases, the J end by 1 base, with 4 bases between.

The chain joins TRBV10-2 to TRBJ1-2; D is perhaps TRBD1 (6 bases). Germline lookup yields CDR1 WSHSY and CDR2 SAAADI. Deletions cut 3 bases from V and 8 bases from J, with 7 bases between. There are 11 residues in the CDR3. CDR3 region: CASSDRGGYTF. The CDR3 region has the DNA TGCGCCAGCAGTGATAGGGGGGGCTACACCTTC.

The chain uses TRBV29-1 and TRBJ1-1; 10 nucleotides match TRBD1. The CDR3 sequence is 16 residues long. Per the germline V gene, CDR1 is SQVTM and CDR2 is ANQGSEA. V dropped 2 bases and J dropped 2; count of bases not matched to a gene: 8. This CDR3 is CSVEKIRDRGNTEAFF. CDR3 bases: TGCAGCGTTGAAAAAATAAGGGACAGGGGAAACACTGAAGCTTTCTTT.

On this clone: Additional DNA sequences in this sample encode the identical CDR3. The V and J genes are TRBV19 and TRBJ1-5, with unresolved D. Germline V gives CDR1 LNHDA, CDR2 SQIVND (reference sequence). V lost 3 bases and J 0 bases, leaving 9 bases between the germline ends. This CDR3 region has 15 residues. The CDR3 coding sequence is TGTGCCAGTAGTATTACGGGTTATAGCAATCAGCCCCAGCATTTT. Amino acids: CASSITGYSNQPQHF. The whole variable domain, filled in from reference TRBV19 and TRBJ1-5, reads DGGITQSPKYLFRKEGQNVTLSCEQNLNHDAMYWYRQDPGQGLRLIYYSQIVNDFQKGDIAEGYSVSREKKESFPLTVTSAQKNPTAFYLCASSITGYSNQPQHFGDGTRLSIL.

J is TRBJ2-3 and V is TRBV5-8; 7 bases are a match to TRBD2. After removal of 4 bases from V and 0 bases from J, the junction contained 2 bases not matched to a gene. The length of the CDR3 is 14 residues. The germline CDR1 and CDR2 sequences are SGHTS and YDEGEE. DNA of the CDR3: TGTGCCAGCAGCAAGCGGGGAAGCACAGATACGCAGTATTTT. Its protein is CASSKRGSTDTQYF.

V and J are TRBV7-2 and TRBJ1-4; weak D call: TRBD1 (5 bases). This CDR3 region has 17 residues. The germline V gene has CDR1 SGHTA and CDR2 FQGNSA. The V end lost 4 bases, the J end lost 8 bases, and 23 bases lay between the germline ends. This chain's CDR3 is CASSSNPSTDQPEKLFF. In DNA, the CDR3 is TGTGCCAGCAGCTCAAATCCATCGACAGACCAACCCGAAAAACTGTTTTTT.

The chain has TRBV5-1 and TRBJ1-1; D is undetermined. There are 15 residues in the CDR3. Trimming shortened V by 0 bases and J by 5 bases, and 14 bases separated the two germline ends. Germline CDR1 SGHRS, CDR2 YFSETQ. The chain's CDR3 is CASSLEPGLRTEAFF. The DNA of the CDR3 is TGCGCCAGCAGCTTGGAGCCGGGTCTAAGGACTGAAGCTTTCTTT.

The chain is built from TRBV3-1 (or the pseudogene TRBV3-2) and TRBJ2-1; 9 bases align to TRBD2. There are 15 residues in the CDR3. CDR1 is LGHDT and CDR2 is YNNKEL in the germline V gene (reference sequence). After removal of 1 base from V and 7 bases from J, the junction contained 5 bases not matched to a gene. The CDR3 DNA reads TGTGCCAGCAGCCAAGGAAGCGGGGGGTTGAATGAGCAGTTCTTC. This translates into CASSQGSGGLNEQFF.

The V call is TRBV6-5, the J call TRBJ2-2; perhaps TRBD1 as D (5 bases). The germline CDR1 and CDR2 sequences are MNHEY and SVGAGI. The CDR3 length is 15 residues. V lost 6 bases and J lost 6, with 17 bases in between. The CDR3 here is CASSTLQGSPGELFF. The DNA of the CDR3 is TGTGCCAGCAGCACACTTCAGGGTTCCCCCGGGGAGCTGTTTTTT.